These 30 T cell receptor beta chains came from one sample sequenced in a study of regulatory T cells in long-lasting Graves disease. Assembly of TCR beta libraries relied on iRepertoire HTBI primers together with Arm-PCR of CDR3 regions. A single record per CDR3 protein comes from TCRdb applying MiXCR to the multiplex PCR reads. The table records hundreds of thousands of distinct CDR3 sequences, roughly 13% of them present only once. The time point is: newly diagnosed GD, antithyroid drugs for less than 3 months. PBMC-extracted RNA yielded the TCR library. Another study also made use of these data, one on T cells in Graves' hyperthyroidism and ophthalmopathy.

The sample in question was peripheral blood mononuclear cells (PBMCs), obtained at new diagnosis, from a patient treated with antithyroid drugs. The source of these receptors is a young man with Graves disease.

The table lists this clonotype with a few counts. V and J are TRBV20-1 and TRBJ2-1, with 11 bases that match TRBD2. Per the germline V gene, CDR1 is DFQATT and CDR2 is SNEGSKA (reference sequence). The CDR3 is 15 residues long. The V segment lost 2 bases and the J segment 6 bases; nucleotides outside the gene matches: 6. The CDR3 nucleotides read TGCAGTGCTAGAATCCTTAGCGGGAGGGCCAATGAGCAGTTCTTC. This sequence encodes CSARILSGRANEQFF.

This clonotype was seen at least ten times. The chain combines TRBV5-1 with TRBJ1-6; 7 bases align to TRBD1. Unmatched junction bases numbered 5, after V lost 5 bases and J lost 9 bases. Germline CDR1 reads SGHRS; CDR2 reads YFSETQ. This CDR3 is 13 amino acids long. The CDR3 region is CASSTGERSPLHF. The DNA for the CDR3 is TGCGCCAGCAGTACAGGGGAACGTTCACCCCTCCACTTT.

This chain joins TRBV19 and TRBJ2-2; D perhaps matches TRBD2 (5 bases). The CDR3 loop spans 15 amino acids. Trimming removed 5 bases at V and 5 bases at J, with 15 bases between. The V gene's germline CDR1 is LNHDA and CDR2 SQIVND (reference sequence). The CDR3 reads CASSATDFQTGELFF. As DNA, the CDR3 is TGTGCCAGTAGTGCAACGGACTTCCAGACCGGGGAGCTGTTTTTT.

Many counts were recorded for this clonotype. V is TRBV5-6 and J is TRBJ2-7, with 12 bases identical to TRBD2. The CDR3 sequence is 16 residues long. V lost 3 bases and J lost 2; bases outside the gene matches: 6. From germline, CDR1 is SGHDT and CDR2 YYEEEE. The chain's CDR3 is CASSSPLAGGPYEQYF. The CDR3 DNA reads TGTGCCAGCAGCTCCCCTCTAGCGGGAGGGCCCTACGAGCAGTACTTC.

This clonotype was counted a few times. This rearrangement joins TRBV6-2 or TRBV6-3 to TRBJ2-3, with D perhaps matching TRBD1 or TRBD2 (6 bases each). V was clipped by 7 bases and J by 2 bases, with 19 bases between them. CDR1 and CDR2 (germline): MNHEY, SVGEGT. The CDR3 length is 16 residues. The CDR3 bases are TGTGCCAGCAAGAAGGAGGGGGGCCACCTCACAGATACGCAGTATTTT. This codes for CASKKEGGHLTDTQYF.

This clonotype was detected ten times or more. The chain links TRBV27 to TRBJ2-3; no definite D call. Trimming took off 5 bases at V and 0 bases at J, with 9 bases between the two ends. The length of the CDR3 is 14 residues. Germline V lookup: CDR1 MNHEY, CDR2 SMNVEV (reference sequence). CDR3 residues: CASSKTSSTDTQYF. In DNA, the CDR3 is TGTGCCAGCAGTAAGACTTCTAGCACAGATACGCAGTATTTT.

Many counts were recorded for this clonotype. The genes are TRBV12-3 or TRBV12-4 and TRBJ1-2, with D tentatively TRBD1 (6 bases). This CDR3 spans 12 amino acids. V lost 5 bases and J lost 5, with 9 bases in between. In nucleotides, the CDR3 is TGTGCCAGCAGTCACGGACAGTATGGCTACACCTTC. It encodes CASSHGQYGYTF.

This clonotype was detected only a few times. The chain links TRBV19 to TRBJ2-4; TRBD2 matches at 7 bases. CDR1 LNHDA and CDR2 SQIVND come from the germline V gene (reference sequence). CDR3 length equals 16 residues. V shed 1 base and J 1 base; nucleotides not matched to a gene: 4. DNA for the CDR3: TGTGCCAGTAGTATAGTGGGCGGGAGTGCCAAAAACATTCAGTACTTC. This translates into CASSIVGGSAKNIQYF.

The chain joins TRBV2 to TRBJ2-3; the D is unclear. CDR3 size: 13 residues. Trimming cost V 5 bases and J 0 bases, with 6 bases left between them. The germline CDR1 and CDR2 sequences are SNHLY and FYNNEI. CDR3 nucleotides: TGTGCCAGCAGTCGAGAAAGCACAGATACGCAGTATTTT. It translates to CASSRESTDTQYF.

In its sample, this clonotype was seen many times. This chain's CDR3 is CASSFRDRGGQETQYF. The CDR3 DNA is TGTGCCAGCAGTTTTCGAGACAGGGGGGGCCAAGAGACCCAGTACTTC. V and J are TRBV25-1 and TRBJ2-5; TRBD1 agrees at 9 bases. This CDR3 contains 16 residues. The junction had 8 bases not matched to a gene; V was cut back by 5 bases and J by 1 base. Germline V gives CDR1 MGHDK, CDR2 SYGVNS.

This clonotype appeared many times. V and J are TRBV20-1 and TRBJ2-2; 9 positions agree with TRBD2. CDR3 length: 17 amino acids. After removal of 3 bases from V and 0 bases from J, the junction contained 8 bases not matched to a gene. CDR1 is DFQATT and CDR2 is SNEGSKA in the germline V gene (reference sequence). The CDR3 DNA is TGCAGTGCTAGGTATGGGCTAGCGGGAACGAACACCGGGGAGCTGTTTTTT. Translation gives CSARYGLAGTNTGELFF.

This clonotype was detected only a few times. The genes are TRBV6-1 and TRBJ2-3; D remains unclear. Germline-derived CDR1 and CDR2 are MNHNS and SASEGT. The V and J ends lost 2 bases and 0 bases respectively, with 12 bases between them. This CDR3 spans 16 amino acids. Here the CDR3 DNA reads TGTGCCAGCAGTGAATTACGGCGGAGAAGCACAGATACGCAGTATTTT. It translates to CASSELRRRSTDTQYF.

This clonotype was seen a handful of times. The genes are TRBV27 and TRBJ2-6; 14 positions match TRBD2. The CDR3 is 21 residues long. The germline CDR1 and CDR2 sequences are MNHEY and SMNVEV (reference sequence). V dropped 5 bases and J dropped 0; count of bases not matched to a gene: 12. CDR3 nucleotide sequence: TGTGCCAGCAGTCTCCCGGGACTAGCGGGAGTCGTTTTCTCTGGGGCCAACGTCCTGACTTTC. The encoded protein is CASSLPGLAGVVFSGANVLTF.

At least ten counts were recorded for this clonotype. This CDR3 reads CASSLTGNEQYF. CDR3 DNA sequence: TGTGCCAGCAGCCTCACAGGGAACGAGCAGTACTTC. The chain recombines TRBV6-2 or TRBV6-3 with TRBJ2-7; D may be TRBD1 (6 bases). In germline, CDR1 is MNHEY, CDR2 SVGEGT. V lost 6 bases and J 5 bases, leaving 11 bases between the germline ends. The CDR3 covers 12 residues.

V and J are TRBV19 and TRBJ2-2; D is uncertain. V was shortened by 6 bases and J by 5 bases, with 22 bases between the two germline ends. From germline, CDR1 is LNHDA and CDR2 SQIVND (reference sequence). The CDR3 extends over 17 amino acids. CDR3 protein: CASSFAPQWARTGELFF. The CDR3 nucleotides read TGTGCCAGTAGCTTTGCGCCTCAGTGGGCGAGGACCGGGGAGCTGTTTTTT.

This clonotype showed up many times. The chain carries TRBV7-9 and TRBJ2-5; possible D gene TRBD1, 5 bases. The germline CDR1 and CDR2 sequences are SEHNR and FQNEAQ (reference sequence). The V and J ends lost 5 bases and 4 bases respectively, with 17 bases between them. The CDR3 runs to 15 residues. The chain's CDR3 is CASSKDQGIRETQYF. CDR3 nucleotide sequence: TGTGCCAGCAGCAAAGACCAGGGAATCAGAGAGACCCAGTACTTC.

CDR3 protein: CAWSTEMASGEWDTQYF. DNA of the CDR3: TGTGCCTGGAGCACAGAGATGGCTAGCGGGGAGTGGGATACGCAGTATTTT. The V and J genes are TRBV30 and TRBJ2-3; 9 positions agree with TRBD2. The germline gives CDR1 GTSNPN, CDR2 SVGIG (reference sequence). This CDR3 has 17 residues. Trimming removed 3 bases from V and 6 bases from J; junction bases left unmatched: 16.

There are a few counts of this clonotype. The CDR3 region is CASSPPPPRRDSYFTDTQYF. The CDR3 region has the DNA TGTGCCAGCAGCCCCCCCCCGCCCCGCCGGGACAGCTATTTCACAGATACGCAGTATTTT. This chain joins TRBV7-3 and TRBJ2-3; TRBD1 agrees at 7 bases. CDR1 and CDR2 (germline): SGHTA, FQGTGA. The CDR3 contains 20 residues. The J segment lost 2 bases and the V segment lost 5 bases, leaving 22 bases of the junction unmatched.

The chain joins TRBV6-2 or TRBV6-3 to TRBJ2-7, with TRBD1 matching over 7 bases. Germline assignment: CDR1 MNHEY and CDR2 SVGEGT. The CDR3 runs 15 residues. V was clipped by 2 bases and J by 1 base; unmatched bases: 5. The DNA for the CDR3 is TGTGCCAGCAGTTACCTCCGGGGACAGTCCTACGAGCAGTACTTC. The encoded protein is CASSYLRGQSYEQYF.

This clonotype came up many times. V gene TRBV20-1 combines with J gene TRBJ2-5, with TRBD2 matching 9 bases. CDR3 length: 15 residues. CDR1 and CDR2 from the germline V gene are DFQATT and SNEGSKA (reference sequence). V gave up 3 bases and J gave up 5 bases; unmatched junction bases: 10. The CDR3 spells CSARVTSGRWETQYF. CDR3 bases: TGCAGTGCTAGGGTGACTAGCGGAAGGTGGGAGACCCAGTACTTC.

Concerning this clonotype: A much larger clone lies one base from this, so it may be a read error. V gene TRBV20-1 combines with J gene TRBJ2-7, with D possibly being TRBD2 (5 bases). The CDR3 length is 13 residues. CDR1 DFQATT and CDR2 SNEGSKA come from the germline V gene (reference sequence). CDR3 amino acids: CSASGGGIYEEYF. In DNA form, the CDR3 reads TGCAGTGCTTCTGGAGGAGGAATTTACGAGGAGTACTTC.

A note on this clonotype: This could be a read error, since a much larger clone is one nucleotide away. V is TRBV20-1 and J is TRBJ2-7; D gene ambiguous. The CDR3 totals 14 residues. V gave up 3 bases and J gave up 7 bases, with 19 bases separating them. The V gene's germline CDR1 is DFQATT and CDR2 SNEGSKA (reference sequence). The CDR3 here is CSASSLSSYNEQYF. In nucleotides, the CDR3 is TGCAGTGCTAGTTCGTTAAGCTCCTACAATGAGCAGTACTTC.

As concerns this clonotype: A much bigger clone sits one base away, suggesting this may be a read error. The final CDR3 position lacks the conserved phenylalanine or tryptophan, pointing to a likely read error. V and J are TRBV5-1 and TRBJ2-1, with no clear D. Germline V gene lookup returns CDR1 SGHRS and CDR2 YFSETQ. V shed 4 bases and J shed 2 bases, with 10 bases lying between them. This CDR3 has 14 amino acids. DNA of the CDR3: TGCGCCAGCAGCCTGTCAGAGGCCTACAATGAGCAGTTCTCC. Translating gives CASSLSEAYNEQFS.

A single count supports this clonotype. The CDR3 nucleotides are TGTGCCAGCAGATTCGGGACAGGGGGAGAGACTGAAGCTTTCTTT. This encodes CASRFGTGGETEAFF. This chain joins TRBV6-2 or TRBV6-3 and TRBJ1-1, with 11 bases that match TRBD1. J was trimmed by 5 bases and V by 6 bases; bases with no gene match: 8. From germline, CDR1 is MNHEY and CDR2 SVGEGT. The CDR3 has 15 residues.

A few counts support this clonotype. The chain has TRBV6-1 and TRBJ2-5, with 8 bases aligning to TRBD1. After removal of 6 bases from V and 7 bases from J, the junction contained 7 bases not matched to a gene. Germline CDR1 reads MNHNS; CDR2 reads SASEGT. The CDR3 is 13 amino acids. This CDR3 is CASSLTGGRTQYF. The CDR3 region has the DNA TGTGCCAGCAGCCTAACAGGGGGGAGGACCCAGTACTTC.

This clonotype was detected ten times or more. The genes are TRBV20-1 and TRBJ2-3; 11 nucleotides agree with TRBD2. Germline CDR1 and CDR2: DFQATT and SNEGSKA (reference sequence). V was clipped by 1 base and J by 3 bases; unmatched bases: 3. The CDR3 is made up of 15 amino acids. In nucleotides, the CDR3 is TGCAGTGCTAGAGGGACTAGCGGGCGGACAGATACGCAGTATTTT. Translation gives CSARGTSGRTDTQYF.

V and J are TRBV24-1 and TRBJ2-3; D call uncertain. Germline CDR1 KGHDR, CDR2 SFDVKD. The CDR3 has 16 amino acids. Trimming pared 5 bases from V and 2 bases from J, leaving 16 bases between. This CDR3 reads CATSGRTATSTDTQYF. CDR3 DNA: TGTGCCACCAGTGGCCGGACCGCCACATCCACAGATACGCAGTATTTT.

J is TRBJ1-5 and V is TRBV24-1; no clear D gene. The CDR3 covers 14 residues. The V end was cut by 1 base, the J end by 3 bases, with 6 bases between. Germline CDR1 is KGHDR and CDR2 is SFDVKD. The CDR3 DNA sequence: TGTGCCACCAGTGATTTCAGAAACAATCAGCCCCAGCATTTT. It translates to CATSDFRNNQPQHF.

The J gene is TRBJ2-7, the V gene TRBV19, with TRBD2 identical over 8 bases. The germline V gene has CDR1 LNHDA and CDR2 SQIVND (reference sequence). The CDR3 is made up of 15 amino acids. V lost 3 bases and J lost 5; bases outside the gene matches: 9. CDR3 sequence: CASSMASGSFNEQYF. For the CDR3, the DNA is TGTGCCAGTAGTATGGCTAGCGGGTCGTTCAACGAGCAGTACTTC.

On this clonotype itself: A much larger clone lies one base from this, so it may be a read error. The chain carries TRBV20-1 and TRBJ1-1; 9 bases map to TRBD1. This CDR3 has 16 amino acids. The germline V gene has CDR1 DFQATT and CDR2 SNEGSKA (reference sequence). The CDR3 reads CSAIPIGTGIHTGAFF. The CDR3 DNA sequence: TGCAGTGCTATCCCCATCGGGACAGGGATCCACACTGGAGCTTTCTTT.